This passage covers 25 T cell receptor beta chains from one sample sequenced in a study. TCRdb reprocessed the RT-PCR reads via MiXCR and lists one record per CDR3 protein. The table shows fewer than 800,000 distinct CDR3 sequences, with approximately 15% occurring only once. The specimen sequenced was memory CD4+ T cells from blood. All receptors derive from a female donor in good health, serving as a healthy control.

The chain is built from TRBV5-5 and TRBJ2-7, with 10 bases identical to TRBD2. The CDR3 covers 15 residues. Germline lookup yields CDR1 SGHKS and CDR2 YYEKEE (reference sequence). Trimming removed 5 bases from V and 0 bases from J; junction bases left unmatched: 5. The CDR3 here is CASRLGLAASYEQYF. CDR3 sequence (DNA): TGTGCCAGCAGACTCGGACTAGCGGCCTCCTACGAGCAGTACTTC.

The V call is TRBV5-1, the J call TRBJ2-7, with D tentatively TRBD2 (6 bases). Germline V gives CDR1 SGHRS, CDR2 YFSETQ. Between the trimmed V and J ends, which lost 0 bases and 7 bases, there was a span of 11 bases. The CDR3 length is 13 residues. CDR3: CASSLEGTDEQYF. CDR3 bases: TGCGCCAGCAGCTTGGAGGGGACTGATGAGCAGTACTTC. The entire variable domain, with the rest obtained from reference TRBV5-1 and TRBJ2-7, is as follows: KAGVTQTPRYLIKTRGQQVTLSCSPISGHRSVSWYQQTPGQGLQFLFEYFSETQRNKGNFPGRFSGRQFSNSRSEMNVSTLELGDSALYLCASSLEGTDEQYFGPGTRLTVT.

The V call is TRBV28, the J call TRBJ1-2, with D possibly TRBD1 on 6 matching bases. Germline V gene lookup returns CDR1 MDHEN and CDR2 SYDVKM. The V end was cut by 4 bases, the J end by 2 bases, with 20 bases between. The CDR3 loop spans 17 amino acids. As DNA, the CDR3 is TGTGCCAGCAGTTCGCCCCGTCGAAAAAGGGGGAACTATGGCTACACCTTC. Its translation: CASSSPRRKRGNYGYTF.

The rearrangement joins TRBV13 to TRBJ1-3; D gene unclear. The ends were cut back, 5 bases at V and 0 bases at J, with 8 bases in the middle. The CDR3 extends over 14 amino acids. In germline, CDR1 is PRHDT, CDR2 FYEKMQ (reference sequence). The CDR3 sequence: CASSAALSGNTIYF. CDR3 DNA: TGTGCCAGCAGCGCGGCCCTCTCTGGAAACACCATATATTTT.

J is TRBJ1-1 and V is TRBV3-1; D remains unclear. The CDR3 sequence is 15 residues long. From germline, CDR1 is LGHDT and CDR2 YNNKEL (reference sequence). Trimming stripped 7 bases from V and 2 bases from J, with 17 bases between. In DNA form, the CDR3 reads TGTGCCAGCACCTCCGCTAAGGGCGGAAACACTGAAGCTTTCTTT. Encoded protein: CASTSAKGGNTEAFF.

This clonotype was counted at least ten times. The V gene is TRBV20-1, the J gene TRBJ2-7; 7 bases match TRBD2. Trimming took 0 bases from V and 6 from J; bases not matched to a gene: 5. The CDR3 consists of 13 residues. Germline CDR1 reads DFQATT; CDR2 reads SNEGSKA (reference sequence). The CDR3 bases are TGCAGTGCTAGAGATTTCGGCGGGGGCGAGCAGTACTTC. Protein: CSARDFGGGEQYF.

J is TRBJ1-2 and V is TRBV20-1; a weak D match, TRBD1 (6 bases). V gave up 0 bases and J gave up 8 bases, with 19 bases separating them. The CDR3 consists of 15 residues. Per the germline V gene, CDR1 is DFQATT and CDR2 is SNEGSKA (reference sequence). In DNA form, the CDR3 reads TGCAGTGCTAGAGATTCAGCCCCACAGGGAACGGGCTACACCTTC. This gives the protein CSARDSAPQGTGYTF.

This clonotype was seen at least ten times. This chain connects TRBV29-1 to TRBJ1-1; D might be TRBD1 (5 bases). Per the germline V gene, CDR1 is SQVTM and CDR2 is ANQGSEA. The CDR3 is made up of 13 amino acids. V lost 6 bases, J lost 0 bases, and 11 bases lay in between. The CDR3 DNA follows: TGCAGCGTGGTCAGGGTTATGAACACTGAAGCTTTCTTT. This gives the protein CSVVRVMNTEAFF.

This clonotype turned up a few times. The chain combines TRBV27 with TRBJ2-1; the match to TRBD2 covers 10 bases. J gave up 13 bases and V 0 bases, and 3 bases lay outside the gene matches. CDR1 MNHEY and CDR2 SMNVEV come from the germline V gene (reference sequence). The CDR3 extends over 13 amino acids. This CDR3 reads CASSLSLAGVQFF. For the CDR3, the DNA is TGTGCCAGCAGTTTATCCCTAGCGGGGGTACAGTTCTTC.

In this sample, this clonotype turned up many times. The chain has TRBV10-3 and TRBJ2-5; tentatively, D is TRBD1 (6 bases). CDR1 is ENHRY and CDR2 is SYGVKD in the germline V gene. CDR3 length: 16 amino acids. The V end was cut by 0 bases, the J end by 0 bases, with 11 bases between. CDR3 coding DNA: TGTGCCATCAGTGAGTCGCAGGGGATGTACCAAGAGACCCAGTACTTC. Protein product: CAISESQGMYQETQYF.

V and J are TRBV25-1 and TRBJ2-7, with D possibly being TRBD2 (6 bases). Germline V lookup: CDR1 MGHDK, CDR2 SYGVNS. The germline V and J ends were trimmed by 8 bases and 0 bases, with 8 bases remaining between them. The CDR3 covers 12 residues. This CDR3 is CASGDFSYEQYF. The CDR3 nucleotides are TGTGCCAGCGGGGACTTCTCCTACGAGCAGTACTTC.

Only a few counts were recorded for this clonotype. The chain combines TRBV9 with TRBJ2-3; 7 bases line up with TRBD2. In germline, CDR1 is SGDLS, CDR2 YYNGEE. This CDR3 region has 16 residues. Trimming took 0 bases from V and 4 from J; bases not matched to a gene: 8. The CDR3 sequence: CASSVEPGRGADTQYF. Written as DNA, the CDR3 is TGTGCCAGCAGCGTAGAACCAGGACGGGGGGCAGATACGCAGTATTTT.

This clonotype was recorded many times. Its ends do not fully match the called genes, so a read error is possible. The genes are TRBV4-3 and TRBJ2-5, with unresolved D. This CDR3 comprises 14 residues. CDR1 is LGHNA and CDR2 is YSLEER in the germline V gene. CDR3 protein: CASSQDLAQEAQYF. CDR3 coding DNA: TGCGCCAGCAGCCAAGATCTTGCTCAAGAGGCCCAGTACTTC.

The chain employs TRBV20-1 and TRBJ2-7, with D possibly being TRBD2 (6 bases). The CDR3 consists of 13 residues. Germline CDR1 reads DFQATT; CDR2 reads SNEGSKA (reference sequence). V lost 6 bases, J lost 6 bases, and 18 bases lay in between. The CDR3 is CSAPLARGFEQYF. The CDR3 DNA reads TGCAGTGCGCCACTAGCTCGGGGGTTCGAGCAGTACTTC.

The V call is TRBV12-3 or TRBV12-4, the J call TRBJ1-5; the D gene is possibly TRBD1 (6 bases). V was shortened by 2 bases and J by 7 bases, with 12 bases between the two germline ends. This CDR3 has 14 residues. CDR3 nucleotides: TGTGCCAGCAGTTTATCCCACGGGGGCCAGCCCCAGCATTTT. This codes for CASSLSHGGQPQHF.

The V and J genes are TRBV7-2 and TRBJ1-1; D not certain. Deletions cut 3 bases from V and 1 base from J, with 6 bases between. The CDR3 contains 13 residues. The germline V gene encodes CDR1 SGHTA and CDR2 FQGNSA. In nucleotides, the CDR3 is TGTGCCAGCAGCTTCTCATGGAACACTGAAGCTTTCTTT. It translates to CASSFSWNTEAFF.

J is TRBJ2-3 and V is TRBV5-1, with 7 nucleotides matching TRBD2. CDR1 and CDR2 from the germline V gene are SGHRS and YFSETQ. Trimming took 8 bases from V and 5 from J; bases not matched to a gene: 11. This CDR3 has 14 residues. CDR3: CASRGEGSLDTQYF. CDR3 nucleotide sequence: TGCGCCAGTAGAGGGGAGGGCTCCCTAGATACGCAGTATTTT.

The table lists this clonotype with many counts. The rearrangement joins TRBV29-1 to TRBJ1-1, with TRBD1 as a possible D gene (5 bases). Germline V CDR1 and CDR2: SQVTM, ANQGSEA. There are 12 residues in the CDR3. Trimming cost V 6 bases and J 4 bases, with 12 bases left between them. The CDR3 loop is CSVLGGGTEAFF. In nucleotides, the CDR3 is TGCAGCGTGCTCGGGGGGGGCACTGAAGCTTTCTTT.

This clonotype was counted many times. The chain combines TRBV6-4 with TRBJ2-3; D is ambiguous. Germline CDR1 and CDR2: MRHNA and SNTAGT. The V gene lost 2 bases and the J gene lost 7 bases, with 7 bases spanning the gap. The CDR3 runs 12 residues. This chain's CDR3 is CASSDGGYTQYF. The CDR3 DNA sequence: TGTGCCAGCAGTGACGGTGGATATACGCAGTATTTT.

This clonotype occurred many times. This rearrangement joins TRBV20-1 to TRBJ2-3; possibly TRBD1 for D (6 bases). The CDR3 is 16 amino acids. The V end lost 6 bases, the J end lost 2 bases, and 21 bases lay between the germline ends. Germline V gene sequence: CDR1 DFQATT, CDR2 SNEGSKA (reference sequence). The CDR3: CSAAKGWGPPTDTQYF. For the CDR3, the DNA is TGCAGTGCGGCCAAGGGTTGGGGGCCCCCCACAGATACGCAGTATTTT.

In its sample, this clonotype was seen many times. The J gene is TRBJ1-2, the V gene TRBV4-3; the match to TRBD1 covers 9 bases. With V trimmed by 4 bases and J by 6 bases, 9 bases remained unmatched. Germline CDR1 is LGHNA and CDR2 is YSLEER. This CDR3 region has 15 residues. The CDR3 is CASSPGQGIRHGYTF. CDR3 DNA: TGCGCCAGCAGCCCCGGACAGGGGATAAGACATGGCTACACCTTC.

This clonotype was seen only a few times. The chain links TRBV28 to TRBJ1-4; D gene unclear. CDR3 size: 14 residues. V shed 5 bases and J shed 5 bases, with 12 bases lying between them. CDR1 and CDR2 (germline): MDHEN, SYDVKM. The CDR3 DNA reads as TGTGCCAGCAGTAGTCCCGGACTAAATGAAAAACTGTTTTTT. Translating it yields CASSSPGLNEKLFF.

Comment on this clonotype: A read error is possible here, since a much larger clone lies one base away. The genes are TRBV7-6 and TRBJ2-5; D assignment may be TRBD1 or TRBD2 (5 bases each). This CDR3 is built from 13 residues. The germline gives CDR1 SGHVS, CDR2 FNYEAQ. Trimming removed 6 bases at V and 1 base at J, with 9 bases between. CDR3 in DNA: TGTGCCAGCAGACACGGGGCCCAAGAGACCCAGTACTTC. This sequence encodes CASRHGAQETQYF.

CDR3 sequence: CASSAVNSYEQYF. The CDR3 coding sequence is TGCGCCAGCAGCGCGGTCAATTCCTACGAGCAGTACTTC. The genes are TRBV5-1 and TRBJ2-7, with no clear D. Germline CDR1 reads SGHRS; CDR2 reads YFSETQ. The germline V and J ends were trimmed by 4 bases and 1 base, with 9 bases remaining between them. This CDR3 region has 13 residues.

This clonotype appeared many times. The chain has TRBV20-1 and TRBJ1-2; unclear D gene. The germline V and J ends were trimmed by 2 bases and 4 bases, with 2 bases remaining between them. The CDR3 runs 10 residues. Germline-derived CDR1 and CDR2 are DFQATT and SNEGSKA (reference sequence). Written as DNA, the CDR3 is TGCAGTGCTAGACTCTATGGCTACACCTTC. This sequence encodes CSARLYGYTF.